These T cell receptor beta chains were read from a single sample in a study of beta chain features in type 1 diabetes. TCRdb's table, derived via immunoSEQ multiplex PCR, lists solely in-frame clones and lacks some. This table holds 500,000 to 700,000 clones, about a sixth found once. The specimen sequenced was naive CD4+ T cells from blood. These receptors were collected from a man between 18 and 29 years old in good health. The CDR3 runs from the conserved cysteine through the conserved F or W. The D gene is left open where the match is weak. Size tells how often a clone was seen (once, few, many) or the class of an expanded clone, and some rows leave it out.

d_gene	abundance	v_gene	j_gene	CDR3aa	CDR3nt
NA	few	TRBV6-6	TRBJ2-7	CASRDRTYYEQYF	TGTGCCAGCAGAGATAGGACGTACTACGAGCAGTACTTC
TRBD1	few	TRBV5-1	TRBJ1-2	CASSILGQGNYGYTF	TGCGCCAGCAGCATTCTGGGACAGGGCAATTATGGCTACACCTTC
NA	few	TRBV14	TRBJ1-1	CASSQGTVTEAFF	TGTGCCAGCAGCCAAGGGACAGTGACTGAAGCTTTCTTT
NA	few	TRBV11-3	TRBJ2-2	CASSFGGNTGELFF	TGTGCCAGCAGCTTCGGAGGGAACACCGGGGAGCTGTTTTTT
NA	once	TRBV7-9	TRBJ1-2	CASSLRGWGGYTF	TGTGCCAGCAGCTTGCGGGGTTGGGGTGGCTACACCTTC
TRBD1	NA	TRBV27	TRBJ2-7	CASSPRDRGDSYEQYF	TGTGCCAGCAGTCCTAGGGACAGGGGGGATTCCTACGAGCAGTACTTC
TRBD1	few	TRBV19	TRBJ2-7	CASSRGQGAYEQYF	TGTGCCAGTAGTAGGGGACAGGGGGCCTACGAGCAGTACTTC
NA	NA	TRBV7-9	TRBJ1-1	CASSYWTANTEAFF	TGTGCCAGCAGCTACTGGACAGCGAACACTGAAGCTTTCTTT
TRBD1	NA	TRBV19	TRBJ2-7	CASTPTGGSYEQYF	TGTGCCAGTACCCCTACAGGGGGGTCTTACGAGCAGTACTTC
NA	NA	TRBV7-2	TRBJ2-7	CASSLKGPAYEQYF	TGTGCCAGCAGCTTAAAGGGACCTGCCTACGAGCAGTACTTC
NA	NA	TRBV9	TRBJ2-3	CASSVGLWDTQYF	TGTGCCAGCAGCGTAGGTCTCTGGGATACGCAGTATTTT
NA	NA	TRBV18	TRBJ1-1	CASSATGSTEAFF	TGTGCCAGCTCAGCCACAGGGTCCACTGAAGCTTTCTTT
TRBD2	few	TRBV19	TRBJ2-7	CASRAGASGAPISYEQYF	TGTGCCAGTAGGGCGGGGGCTAGCGGGGCCCCAATCTCCTACGAGCAGTACTTC
NA	NA	TRBV27	TRBJ2-5	CASSLRGRWETQYF	TGTGCCAGCAGTTTAAGGGGCCGGTGGGAGACCCAGTACTTC
NA	NA	TRBV10-3	TRBJ2-1	CAIKVGGGYNEQFF	TGTGCCATCAAGGTGGGTGGGGGCTACAATGAGCAGTTCTTC
TRBD2	NA	TRBV13	TRBJ2-3	CASSLGPSGSPDTQYF	TGTGCCAGCAGCTTAGGGCCTAGCGGGAGTCCAGATACGCAGTATTTT
TRBD2	few	TRBV25-1	TRBJ2-3	CASSLPREGHTQYF	TGTGCCAGCAGTTTACCTCGGGAGGGACATACGCAGTATTTT
NA	few	TRBV7-9	TRBJ1-2	CASVGGEVVYGYTF	TGTGCCAGCGTTGGTGGGGAGGTGGTCTATGGCTACACCTTC
NA	few	TRBV5-4	TRBJ1-1	CASSSYRVRVNTEAFF	TGTGCCAGCAGCTCGTACAGGGTTAGGGTGAACACTGAAGCTTTCTTT
NA	NA	TRBV7-3	TRBJ1-1	CASSAGGGNTEAFF	TGTGCCAGCAGCGCTGGAGGTGGGAACACTGAAGCTTTCTTT
NA	few	TRBV10-3	TRBJ2-2	CAISELSGGASGELFF	TGTGCCATCAGTGAGCTGTCGGGGGGCGCTTCCGGGGAGCTGTTTTTT
TRBD1	NA	TRBV19	TRBJ1-2	CASSRTSTGNYGYTF	TGTGCCAGTAGTAGGACGTCGACAGGGAACTATGGCTACACCTTC
NA	NA	TRBV13	TRBJ1-2	CASSLGQLIGYTF	TGTGCCAGCAGCTTAGGACAGTTGATTGGCTACACCTTC